This paragraph reports one TCR beta chain. These data originate in a study of blood T cell repertoires in COVID-19. Method: immunoSEQ multiplex PCR; TCRdb's copy keeps in-frame clones and lacks some. The sample has fewer than 250,000 clones, 84% seen once. The germline V gene has CDR1 SGHAT and CDR2 FQNNGV. Trimming removed 7 bases from V and 1 base from J, with 14 bases in between. CDR3 size: 15 residues. Sequenced sample: peripheral blood. This TCR was recovered from a woman between 45 and 60 years old with active or convalescent COVID-19. The gene calls are TRBV11-2 and TRBJ2-1; tentative D call: TRBD2 (7 bases). The CDR3 loop is CASTRGASSYNEQFF. As DNA, the CDR3 is TGTGCCAGCACCCGGGGGGCGTCTTCCTACAATGAGCAGTTCTTC.